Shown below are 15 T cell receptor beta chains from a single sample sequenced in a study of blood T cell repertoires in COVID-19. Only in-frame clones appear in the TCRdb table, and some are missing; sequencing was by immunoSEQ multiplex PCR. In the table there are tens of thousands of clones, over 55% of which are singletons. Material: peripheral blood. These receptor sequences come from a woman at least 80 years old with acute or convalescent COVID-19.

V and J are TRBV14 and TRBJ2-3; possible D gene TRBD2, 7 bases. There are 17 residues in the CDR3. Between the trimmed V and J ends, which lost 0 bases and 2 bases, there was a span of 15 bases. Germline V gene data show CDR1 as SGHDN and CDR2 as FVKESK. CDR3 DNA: TGTGCCAGCAGCCAAGATATAATAGGGGGGGCCACAGATACGCAGTATTTT. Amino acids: CASSQDIIGGATDTQYF.

CDR3 sequence reads: CASRRAGEYQETQYF. The CDR3 nucleotides are TGTGCCAGCAGGCGTGCGGGAGAGTACCAAGAGACCCAGTACTTC. The gene calls are TRBV6-6 and TRBJ2-5; 7 bases fit TRBD2. The V and J ends lost 6 bases and 0 bases, in that order; junction bases with no gene match: 7. The CDR3 totals 15 residues. The germline V gene encodes CDR1 MNHNY and CDR2 SVGAGI (reference sequence).

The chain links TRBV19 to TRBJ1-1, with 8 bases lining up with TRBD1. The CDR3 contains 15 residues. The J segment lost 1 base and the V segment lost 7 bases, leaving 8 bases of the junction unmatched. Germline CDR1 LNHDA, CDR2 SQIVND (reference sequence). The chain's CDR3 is CASTLTGTGNTEAFF. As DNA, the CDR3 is TGTGCCAGTACATTGACGGGGACAGGGAACACTGAAGCTTTCTTT.

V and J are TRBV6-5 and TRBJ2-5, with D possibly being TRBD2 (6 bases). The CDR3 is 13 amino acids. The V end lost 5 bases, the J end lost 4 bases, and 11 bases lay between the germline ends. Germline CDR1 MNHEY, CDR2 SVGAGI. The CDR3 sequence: CASSREQRETQYF. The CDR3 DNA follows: TGTGCCAGCAGTCGGGAGCAGCGAGAGACCCAGTACTTC.

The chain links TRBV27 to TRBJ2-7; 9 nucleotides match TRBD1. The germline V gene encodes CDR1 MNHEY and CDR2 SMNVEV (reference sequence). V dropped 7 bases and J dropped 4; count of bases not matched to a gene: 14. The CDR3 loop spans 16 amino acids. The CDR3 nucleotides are TGTGCCAGCACCCTAACCCGCGGGACAGGGAATTACGAGCAGTACTTC. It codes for CASTLTRGTGNYEQYF.

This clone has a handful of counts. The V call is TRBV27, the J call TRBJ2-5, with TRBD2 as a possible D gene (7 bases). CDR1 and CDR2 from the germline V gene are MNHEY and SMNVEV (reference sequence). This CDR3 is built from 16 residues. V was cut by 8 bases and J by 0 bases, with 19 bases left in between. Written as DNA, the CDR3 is TGTGCCAGCGCTGGGGGCCAGCGGGGTTACCAAGAGACCCAGTACTTC. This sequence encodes CASAGGQRGYQETQYF.

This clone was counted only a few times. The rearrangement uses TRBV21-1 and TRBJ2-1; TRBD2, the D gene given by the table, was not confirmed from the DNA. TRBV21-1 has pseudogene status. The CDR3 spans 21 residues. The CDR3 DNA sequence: TGTGCCAGCAGCAAGATCACCCCGGGACTAGCGGGAGTTAGCCCCTACAATGAGCAGTTCTTC. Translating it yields CASSKITPGLAGVSPYNEQFF.

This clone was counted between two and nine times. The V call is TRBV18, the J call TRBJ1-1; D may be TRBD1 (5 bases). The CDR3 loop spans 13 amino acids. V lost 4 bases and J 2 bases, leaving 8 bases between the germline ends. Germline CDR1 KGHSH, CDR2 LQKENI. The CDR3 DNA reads TGTGCCAGCTCACTACAGGCCAACACTGAAGCTTTCTTT. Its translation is CASSLQANTEAFF.

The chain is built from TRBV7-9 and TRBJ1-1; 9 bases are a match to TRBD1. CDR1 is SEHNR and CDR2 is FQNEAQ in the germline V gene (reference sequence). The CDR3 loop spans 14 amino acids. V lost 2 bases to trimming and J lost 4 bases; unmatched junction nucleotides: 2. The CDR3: CASSLLTGGTEAFF. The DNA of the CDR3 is TGTGCCAGCAGCTTATTGACAGGGGGCACTGAAGCTTTCTTT.

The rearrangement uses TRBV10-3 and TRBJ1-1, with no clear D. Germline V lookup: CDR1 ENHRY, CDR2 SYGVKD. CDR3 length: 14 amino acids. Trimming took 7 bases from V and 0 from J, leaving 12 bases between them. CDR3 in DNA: TGTGCCATCACCGAGGGTTTATTGAACACTGAAGCTTTCTTT. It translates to CAITEGLLNTEAFF.

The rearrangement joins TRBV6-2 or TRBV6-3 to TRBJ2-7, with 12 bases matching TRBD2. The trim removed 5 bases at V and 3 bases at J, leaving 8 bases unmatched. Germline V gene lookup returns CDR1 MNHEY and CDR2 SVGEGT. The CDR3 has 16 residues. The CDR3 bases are TGTGCCAGCAGTCCCATTCTAGCGGGAGGGGACTACGAGCAGTACTTC. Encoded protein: CASSPILAGGDYEQYF.

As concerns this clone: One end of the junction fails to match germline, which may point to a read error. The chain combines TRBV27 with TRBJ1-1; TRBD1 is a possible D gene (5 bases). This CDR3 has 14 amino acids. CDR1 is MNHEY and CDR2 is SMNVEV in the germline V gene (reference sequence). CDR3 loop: CASRTREGNSEAFF. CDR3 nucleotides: TGTGCCAGCAGGACTCGGGAGGGGAACTCTGAAGCTTTCTTT.

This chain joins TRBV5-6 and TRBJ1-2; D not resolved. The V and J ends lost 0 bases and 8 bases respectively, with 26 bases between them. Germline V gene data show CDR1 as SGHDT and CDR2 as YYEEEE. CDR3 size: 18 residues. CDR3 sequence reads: CASSLDWAPQPYDTGYTF. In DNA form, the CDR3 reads TGTGCCAGCAGCTTGGATTGGGCCCCACAGCCTTATGACACCGGCTACACCTTC.

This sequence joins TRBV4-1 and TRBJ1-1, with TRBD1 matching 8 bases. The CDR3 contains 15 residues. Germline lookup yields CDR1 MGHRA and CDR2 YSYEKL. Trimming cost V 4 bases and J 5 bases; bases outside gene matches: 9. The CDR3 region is CASSPSGTGWTEAFF. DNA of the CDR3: TGCGCCAGCAGCCCATCCGGGACAGGATGGACTGAAGCTTTCTTT.

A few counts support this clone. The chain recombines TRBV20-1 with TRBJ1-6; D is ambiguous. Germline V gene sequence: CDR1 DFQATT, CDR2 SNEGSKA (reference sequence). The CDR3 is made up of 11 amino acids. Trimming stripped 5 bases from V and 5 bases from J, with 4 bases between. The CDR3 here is CSAFNNSPLHF. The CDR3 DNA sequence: TGCAGTGCTTTTAATAATTCACCCCTCCACTTT.